This T cell receptor (beta chain) was observed in a study of T cell clones after liver transplantation. Study at large: Subjects received no induction therapy and standard immunosuppression until randomization at 12-24 months post-transplant. At least one year of complete immunosuppression withdrawal without enzymes over twice normal defined tolerance. Study findings and constraints: Graft donor-reactive T cells may have migrated into the graft rather than being deleted.

There are 16 residues in the CDR3. Germline V CDR1 and CDR2: MGHRA, YSYEKL. Trimming removed 4 bases from V and 12 bases from J, with 25 bases in between. On this clone: Its antigen is not known.

Sequencing was performed with immunoSEQ multiplex PCR; in TCRdb, only in-frame clones are kept and a portion is missing. The table shows approximately 70,000 clones, with about 85% occurring only once. The sequencing used CD4+ T cells from blood, collected about 50 months after liver transplant. This chain uses TRBV4-1 with TRBJ2-1, with D unclear. The sequence was collected from a human patient who received a liver transplant. Some T cells may arise from the graft donor. CDR3 sequence reads: CASSPLARGQWVWQFF. CDR3 in DNA: TGCGCCAGCAGCCCCCTTGCTCGAGGCCAATGGGTTTGGCAGTTCTTC.